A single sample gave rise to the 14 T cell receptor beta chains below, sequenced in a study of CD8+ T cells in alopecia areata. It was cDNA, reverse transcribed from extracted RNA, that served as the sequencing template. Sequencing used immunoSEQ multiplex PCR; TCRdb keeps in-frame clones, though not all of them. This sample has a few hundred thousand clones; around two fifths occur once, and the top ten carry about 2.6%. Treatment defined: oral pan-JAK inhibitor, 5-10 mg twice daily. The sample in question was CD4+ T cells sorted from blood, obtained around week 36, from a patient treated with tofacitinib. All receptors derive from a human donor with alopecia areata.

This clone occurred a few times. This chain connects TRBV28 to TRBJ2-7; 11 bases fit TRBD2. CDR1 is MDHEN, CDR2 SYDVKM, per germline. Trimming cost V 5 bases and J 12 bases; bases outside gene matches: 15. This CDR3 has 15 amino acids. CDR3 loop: CASSPRLAGTLLGYF. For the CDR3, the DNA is TGTGCCAGCAGTCCAAGACTAGCGGGGACCCTGTTGGGGTACTTC.

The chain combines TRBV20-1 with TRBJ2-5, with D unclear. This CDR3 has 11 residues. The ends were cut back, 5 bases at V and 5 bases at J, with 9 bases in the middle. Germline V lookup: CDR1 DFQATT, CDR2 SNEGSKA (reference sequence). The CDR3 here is CSAPPEETQYF. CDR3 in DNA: TGCAGTGCTCCACCGGAGGAGACCCAGTACTTC.

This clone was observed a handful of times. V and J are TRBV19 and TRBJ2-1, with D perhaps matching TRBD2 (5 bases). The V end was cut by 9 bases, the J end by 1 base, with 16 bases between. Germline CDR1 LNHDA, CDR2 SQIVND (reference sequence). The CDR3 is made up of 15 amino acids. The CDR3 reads CASASVGKSYNEQFF. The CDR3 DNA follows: TGTGCCAGCGCCTCCGTCGGGAAATCCTACAATGAGCAGTTCTTC. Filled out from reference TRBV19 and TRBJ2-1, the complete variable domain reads DGGITQSPKYLFRKEGQNVTLSCEQNLNHDAMYWYRQDPGQGLRLIYYSQIVNDFQKGDIAEGYSVSREKKESFPLTVTSAQKNPTAFYLCASASVGKSYNEQFFGPGTRLTVL.

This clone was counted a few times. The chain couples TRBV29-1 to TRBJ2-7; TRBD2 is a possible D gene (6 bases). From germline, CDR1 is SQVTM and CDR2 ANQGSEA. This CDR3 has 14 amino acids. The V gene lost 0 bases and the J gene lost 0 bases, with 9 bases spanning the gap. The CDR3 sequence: CSVEDARGSYEQYF. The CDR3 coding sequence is TGCAGCGTTGAAGACGCGCGGGGCTCCTACGAGCAGTACTTC.

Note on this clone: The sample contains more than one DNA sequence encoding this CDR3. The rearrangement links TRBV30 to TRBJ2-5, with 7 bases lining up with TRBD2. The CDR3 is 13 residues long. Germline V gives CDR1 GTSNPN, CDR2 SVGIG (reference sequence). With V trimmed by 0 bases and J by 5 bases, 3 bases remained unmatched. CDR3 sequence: CAWSVLGGETQYF. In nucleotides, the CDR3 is TGTGCCTGGAGTGTCCTGGGGGGGGAGACCCAGTACTTC.

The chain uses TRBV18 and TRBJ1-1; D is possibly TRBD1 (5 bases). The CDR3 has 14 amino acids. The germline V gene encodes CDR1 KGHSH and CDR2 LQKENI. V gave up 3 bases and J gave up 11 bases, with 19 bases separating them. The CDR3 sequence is CASSPLSPGKDAFF. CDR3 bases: TGTGCCAGCTCACCCTTGTCGCCAGGGAAGGACGCTTTCTTT.

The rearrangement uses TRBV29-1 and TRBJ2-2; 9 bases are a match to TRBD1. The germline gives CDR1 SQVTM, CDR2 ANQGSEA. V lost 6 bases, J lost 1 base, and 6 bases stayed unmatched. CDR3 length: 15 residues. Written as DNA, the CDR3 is TGCAGCGTCATCCGGGGACAGGGGAACACCGGGGAGCTGTTTTTT. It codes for CSVIRGQGNTGELFF.

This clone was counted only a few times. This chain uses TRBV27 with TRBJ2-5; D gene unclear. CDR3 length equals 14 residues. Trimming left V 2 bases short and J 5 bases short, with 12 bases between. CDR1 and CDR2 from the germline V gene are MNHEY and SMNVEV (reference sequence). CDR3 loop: CASSLRGIRETQYF. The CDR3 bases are TGTGCCAGCAGTTTACGTGGCATTAGGGAGACCCAGTACTTC.

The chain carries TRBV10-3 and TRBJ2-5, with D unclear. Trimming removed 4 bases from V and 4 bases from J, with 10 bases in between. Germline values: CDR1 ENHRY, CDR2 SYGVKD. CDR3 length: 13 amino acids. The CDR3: CAISVRVGETQYF. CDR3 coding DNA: TGTGCCATCAGTGTTAGGGTTGGAGAGACCCAGTACTTC.

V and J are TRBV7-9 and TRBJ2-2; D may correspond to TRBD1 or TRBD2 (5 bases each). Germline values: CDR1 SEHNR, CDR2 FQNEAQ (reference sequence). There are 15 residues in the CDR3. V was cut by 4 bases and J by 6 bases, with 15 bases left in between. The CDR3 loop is CASSSGTGEAGELFF. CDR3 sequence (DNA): TGTGCCAGCAGCTCCGGGACCGGTGAGGCCGGGGAGCTGTTTTTT. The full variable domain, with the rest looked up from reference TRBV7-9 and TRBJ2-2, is DTGVSQNPRHKITKRGQNVTFRCDPISEHNRLYWYRQTLGQGPEFLTYFQNEAQLEKSRLLSDRFSAERPKGSFSTLEIQRTEQGDSAMYLCASSSGTGEAGELFFGEGSRLTVL.

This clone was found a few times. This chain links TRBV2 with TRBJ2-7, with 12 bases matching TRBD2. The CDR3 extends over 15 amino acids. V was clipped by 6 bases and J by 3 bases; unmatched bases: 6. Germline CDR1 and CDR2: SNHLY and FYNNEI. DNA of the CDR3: TGTGCCAGCAGCATAGTACTAGCGGGGGGCTACGAGCAGTACTTC. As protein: CASSIVLAGGYEQYF. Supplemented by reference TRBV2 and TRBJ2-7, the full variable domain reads EPEVTQTPSHQVTQMGQEVILRCVPISNHLYFYWYRQILGQKVEFLVSFYNNEISEKSEIFDDQFSVERPDGSNFTLKIRSTKLEDSAMYFCASSIVLAGGYEQYFGPGTRLTVT.

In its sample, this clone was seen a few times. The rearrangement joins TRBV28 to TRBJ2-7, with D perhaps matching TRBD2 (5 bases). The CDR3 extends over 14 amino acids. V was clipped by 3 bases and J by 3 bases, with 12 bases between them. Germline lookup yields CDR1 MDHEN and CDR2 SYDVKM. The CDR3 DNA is TGTGCCAGCAGTTTGGGCAGAGAGGGCTACGAGCAGTACTTC. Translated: CASSLGREGYEQYF.

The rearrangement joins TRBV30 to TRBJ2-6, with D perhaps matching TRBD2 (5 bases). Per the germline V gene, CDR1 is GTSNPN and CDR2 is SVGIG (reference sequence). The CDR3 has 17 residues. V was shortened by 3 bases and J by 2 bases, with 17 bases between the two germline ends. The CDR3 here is CAWSPLRTSTGANVLTF. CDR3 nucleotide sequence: TGTGCCTGGAGCCCGCTGCGAACTAGTACTGGGGCCAACGTCCTGACTTTC.

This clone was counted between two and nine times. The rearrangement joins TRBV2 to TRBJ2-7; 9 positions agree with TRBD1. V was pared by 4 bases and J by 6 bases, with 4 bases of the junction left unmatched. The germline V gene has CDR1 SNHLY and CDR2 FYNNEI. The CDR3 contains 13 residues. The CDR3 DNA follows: TGTGCCAGCAGTGCCCACAGGGGGCCCGAGCAGTACTTC. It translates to CASSAHRGPEQYF.